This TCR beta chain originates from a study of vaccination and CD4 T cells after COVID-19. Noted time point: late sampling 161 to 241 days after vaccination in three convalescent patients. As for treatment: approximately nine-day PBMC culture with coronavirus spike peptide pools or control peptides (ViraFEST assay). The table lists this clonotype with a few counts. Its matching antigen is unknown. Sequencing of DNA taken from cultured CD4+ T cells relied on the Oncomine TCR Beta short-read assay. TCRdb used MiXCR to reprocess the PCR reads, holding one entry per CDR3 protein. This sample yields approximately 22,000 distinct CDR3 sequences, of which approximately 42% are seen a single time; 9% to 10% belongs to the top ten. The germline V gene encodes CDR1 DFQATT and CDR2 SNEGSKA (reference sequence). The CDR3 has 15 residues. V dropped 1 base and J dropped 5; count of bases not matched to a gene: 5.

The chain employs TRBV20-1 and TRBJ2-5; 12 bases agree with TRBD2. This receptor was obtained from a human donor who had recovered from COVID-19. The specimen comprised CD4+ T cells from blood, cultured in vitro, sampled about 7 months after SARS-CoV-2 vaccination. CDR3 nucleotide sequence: TGCAGTGCTAGAGTGGGTCTAGCGGGAGGGGAGACCCAGTACTTC. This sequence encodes CSARVGLAGGETQYF.